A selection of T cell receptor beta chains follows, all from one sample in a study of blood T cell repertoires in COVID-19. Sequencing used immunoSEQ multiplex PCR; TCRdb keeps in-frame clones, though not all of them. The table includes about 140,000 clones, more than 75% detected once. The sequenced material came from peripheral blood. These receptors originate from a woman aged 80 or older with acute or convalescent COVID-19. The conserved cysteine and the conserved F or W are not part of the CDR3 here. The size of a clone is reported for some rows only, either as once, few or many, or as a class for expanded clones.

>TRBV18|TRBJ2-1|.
ASSPGLASEQF
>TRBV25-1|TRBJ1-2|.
ASSESGFGYT
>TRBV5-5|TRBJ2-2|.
ASSFRGSETGELF
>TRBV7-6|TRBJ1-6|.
ASSPTKYNSPLH
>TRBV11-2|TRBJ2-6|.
ASSLPYNNVLT
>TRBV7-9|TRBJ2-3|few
ASRGASGKWFGDTQY
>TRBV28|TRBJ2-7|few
ASSRTGARLYEQY
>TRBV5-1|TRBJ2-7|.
ASSPVQGAGEQY
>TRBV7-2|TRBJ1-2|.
ASTPEGTPLPSGYT
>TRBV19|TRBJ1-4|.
ASTGGQGSNEKLF
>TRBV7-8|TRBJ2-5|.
ASSQGVGETQY
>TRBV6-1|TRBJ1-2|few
ASSEPGTANYGYT
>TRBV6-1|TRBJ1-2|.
ASSDLGRGGGYT
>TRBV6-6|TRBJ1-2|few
ASSSITTGTNYGYT
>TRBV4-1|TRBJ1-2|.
ASSQTWRDRDGYT
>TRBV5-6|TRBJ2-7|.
ASSFPGHIHEQY
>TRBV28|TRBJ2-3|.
ASSPGGTDTQY
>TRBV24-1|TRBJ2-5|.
ATSDALEYQETQY
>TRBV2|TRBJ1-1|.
ASIGGLGTEAF
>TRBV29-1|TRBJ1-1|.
SVVRGGQGEAF
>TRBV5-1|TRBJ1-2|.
ASSMESRTGGEGYT
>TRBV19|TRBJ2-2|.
ASSTAGELF
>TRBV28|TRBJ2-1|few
ASSPDWAGSHNEQF
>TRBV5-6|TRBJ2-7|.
ASSRQGPYEQY
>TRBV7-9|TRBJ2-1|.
ASSFASGGAYNEQF
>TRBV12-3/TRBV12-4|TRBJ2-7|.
ASSHGRVEQY
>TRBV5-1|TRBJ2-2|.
ASSETGNTGELF
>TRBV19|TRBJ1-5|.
ASSIGDRVRQPQH
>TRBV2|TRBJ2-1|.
ASSAGFAYNEQF
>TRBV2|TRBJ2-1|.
ASSDVGRESSF
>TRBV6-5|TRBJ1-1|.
ASSLRGVNTEAF
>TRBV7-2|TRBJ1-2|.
ASSLGGDYYGYT
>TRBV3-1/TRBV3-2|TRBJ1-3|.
ASSQGRGLSGNTIY
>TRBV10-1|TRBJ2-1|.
ASAPEELNEQF
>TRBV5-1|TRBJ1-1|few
ASSSGGGRLKAF
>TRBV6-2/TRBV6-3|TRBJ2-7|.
ASSQTGSYEQY
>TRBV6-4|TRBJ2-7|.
ASSGQFLTYEQY
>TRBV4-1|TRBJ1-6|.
ASSQEGQGVNSPLH
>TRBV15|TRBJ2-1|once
ATSRRGLAVYNEQF
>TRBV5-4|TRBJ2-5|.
ASRFGPSGGETQY
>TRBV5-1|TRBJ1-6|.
ASSFVTGWDSPLH
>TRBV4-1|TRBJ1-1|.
ASSQDALRGARLNTEAF
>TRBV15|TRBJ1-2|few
ATSRVLLGAGYT
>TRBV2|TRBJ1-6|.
ASSGLEGSNNSPLH
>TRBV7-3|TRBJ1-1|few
ASSHDRDGEAF